Shown below are 24 T cell receptor beta chains from a single sample sequenced in a study of shared clonotypes between healthy human individuals. Clones were read by immunoSEQ multiplex PCR, and TCRdb kept only the in-frame ones, dropping some. The sample carries 300,000 or so clones, approximately 79% recorded once. Sequencing was performed on memory CD4+ T cells sorted from blood. Documented subset: CD45RA-negative fraction. The receptors come from a man aged 30-40 years in good health.

V usage is TRBV18 and J usage is TRBJ2-7, with 8 bases aligning to TRBD1. The germline V gene has CDR1 KGHSH and CDR2 LQKENI. CDR3 length equals 15 residues. J lost 7 bases, V lost 3 bases, and 11 bases had no gene match. CDR3 residues: CASSPPGQVRIEQYF. For the CDR3, the DNA is TGTGCCAGCTCACCCCCGGGACAGGTCCGAATTGAGCAGTACTTC.

The chain couples TRBV28 to TRBJ1-2; the D gene is possibly TRBD1 (6 bases). V was pared by 5 bases and J by 4 bases, with 17 bases between. The V gene's germline CDR1 is MDHEN and CDR2 SYDVKM. The CDR3 loop spans 15 amino acids. The CDR3 loop reads CASSPGGENLYGYTF. Written as DNA, the CDR3 is TGTGCCAGCAGTCCGGGGGGCGAAAACCTCTATGGCTACACCTTC.

The chain recombines TRBV19 with TRBJ2-5; TRBD2 is a possible D gene (8 bases). There are 16 residues in the CDR3. CDR1 is LNHDA and CDR2 is SQIVND in the germline V gene (reference sequence). Trimming took off 4 bases at V and 4 bases at J, with 19 bases between the two ends. The CDR3 is CASSNRGGSGGETQYF. The CDR3 DNA sequence: TGTGCCAGTAGTAACAGGGGCGGGAGCGGGGGAGAGACCCAGTACTTC.

V is TRBV4-3 and J is TRBJ1-2; 7 bases match TRBD1. The V segment lost 3 bases and the J segment 7 bases; nucleotides outside the gene matches: 14. This CDR3 spans 16 amino acids. Looked up from germline, CDR1 is LGHNA and CDR2 is YSLEER. The CDR3 DNA reads as TGCGCCAGCAGCCAGGCGGTAGGGGCAGGGGGTCTTGGCTACACCTTC. Translated: CASSQAVGAGGLGYTF.

This clone was recorded a few times. V gene TRBV5-1 combines with J gene TRBJ1-1; 9 nucleotides align to TRBD1. Germline V CDR1 and CDR2: SGHRS, YFSETQ. After removal of 3 bases from V and 5 bases from J, the junction contained 5 bases not matched to a gene. The CDR3 consists of 14 residues. The CDR3 DNA is TGCGCCAGCAGCTGGACAGGGGAAGCTACTGAAGCTTTCTTT. This gives the protein CASSWTGEATEAFF.

The sample holds one count of this clone. V is TRBV28 and J is TRBJ1-2; D is uncertain. V lost 6 bases, J lost 3 bases, and 35 bases lay in between. The CDR3 spans 21 residues. Germline V gene lookup returns CDR1 MDHEN and CDR2 SYDVKM. CDR3 coding DNA: TGTGCCAGCAGACAAGTCCCGGGCCTTGACTATCGGGTAACGGGCTACTATGGCTACACCTTC. Amino acids: CASRQVPGLDYRVTGYYGYTF.

The chain joins TRBV5-1 to TRBJ2-7; a possible D gene is TRBD1 (5 bases). This CDR3 spans 15 amino acids. Germline CDR1 SGHRS, CDR2 YFSETQ. Trimming pared 2 bases from V and 1 base from J, leaving 13 bases between. Written as DNA, the CDR3 is TGCGCCAGCAGCTTTTACAGGCCCCCTTCCTACGAGCAGTACTTC. Its protein is CASSFYRPPSYEQYF.

This chain connects TRBV11-2 to TRBJ2-1; unclear D gene. Trimming left V 2 bases short and J 3 bases short, with 5 bases between. Germline loops: CDR1 SGHAT, CDR2 FQNNGV. The CDR3 covers 13 residues. The CDR3 DNA is TGTGCCAGCAGCTTAAGGTACTACAATGAGCAGTTCTTC. Amino acid sequence: CASSLRYYNEQFF. Full variable domain (rest looked up from reference TRBV11-2 and TRBJ2-1): EAGVAQSPRYKIIEKRQSVAFWCNPISGHATLYWYQQILGQGPKLLIQFQNNGVVDDSQLPKDRFSAERLKGVDSTLKIQPAKLEDSAVYLCASSLRYYNEQFFGPGTRLTVL.

The chain is built from TRBV5-1 and TRBJ2-7; 9 bases map to TRBD1. J was trimmed by 1 base and V by 4 bases; bases with no gene match: 9. Germline loops: CDR1 SGHRS, CDR2 YFSETQ. The CDR3 runs 16 residues. In DNA form, the CDR3 reads TGCGCCAGCAGCCCCCGGGCCGGGACAGGGTCCTACGAGCAGTACTTC. This codes for CASSPRAGTGSYEQYF. The variable domain in full, with the rest retrieved from reference TRBV5-1 and TRBJ2-7, is KAGVTQTPRYLIKTRGQQVTLSCSPISGHRSVSWYQQTPGQGLQFLFEYFSETQRNKGNFPGRFSGRQFSNSRSEMNVSTLELGDSALYLCASSPRAGTGSYEQYFGPGTRLTVT.

Details on this clone: Other nucleotide sequences in the sample specify the same CDR3. In DNA form, the CDR3 reads TGTGCCAGCAGTTTAGGAGGGGAAGAGACCCAGTACTTC. The encoded protein is CASSLGGEETQYF. The chain combines TRBV28 with TRBJ2-5, with D perhaps TRBD2 (6 bases). The CDR3 sequence is 13 residues long. Deletions cut 2 bases from V and 3 bases from J, with 7 bases between. Germline CDR1 reads MDHEN; CDR2 reads SYDVKM.

The chain carries TRBV7-9 and TRBJ2-3; D is perhaps TRBD1 (6 bases). The CDR3 spans 15 residues. The ends were cut back, 1 base at V and 5 bases at J, with 13 bases in the middle. In germline, CDR1 is SEHNR, CDR2 FQNEAQ (reference sequence). The CDR3 region has the DNA TGTGCCAGCAGCTTAGTTGGGGGCGCCGGAGATACGCAGTATTTT. Its protein product is CASSLVGGAGDTQYF.

V is TRBV27 and J is TRBJ1-1; 8 bases are a match to TRBD1. After removal of 5 bases from V and 1 base from J, the junction contained 6 bases not matched to a gene. The CDR3 extends over 15 amino acids. In germline, CDR1 is MNHEY, CDR2 SMNVEV (reference sequence). This CDR3 reads CASSPTGTGNTEAFF. The CDR3 nucleotides are TGTGCCAGCAGTCCAACCGGGACAGGGAACACTGAAGCTTTCTTT.

The chain uses TRBV9 and TRBJ2-3; TRBD2 might be the D (5 bases). There are 15 residues in the CDR3. The germline V gene has CDR1 SGDLS and CDR2 YYNGEE. V was clipped by 5 bases and J by 0 bases, with 13 bases between them. CDR3 protein: CASSSLAGSTDTQYF. For the CDR3, the DNA is TGTGCCAGCAGTTCTCTAGCTGGAAGCACAGATACGCAGTATTTT.

This chain joins TRBV7-2 and TRBJ1-1; D is unresolved. Looked up from germline, CDR1 is SGHTA and CDR2 is FQGNSA. V shed 3 bases and J shed 3 bases, with 17 bases lying between them. The CDR3 spans 16 residues. CDR3 DNA: TGTGCCAGCAGCTTTTCGGATTATAGGGCGGACACTGAAGCTTTCTTT. Residues: CASSFSDYRADTEAFF.

The chain couples TRBV4-2 to TRBJ2-5, with D perhaps TRBD2 (6 bases). The germline V gene has CDR1 LGHNA and CDR2 YNFKEQ. There are 15 residues in the CDR3. The germline V and J ends were trimmed by 1 base and 5 bases, with 14 bases remaining between them. The CDR3 region is CASSQVEGVGETQYF. Here the CDR3 DNA reads TGTGCCAGCAGCCAAGTGGAGGGAGTGGGGGAGACCCAGTACTTC.

This chain connects TRBV5-1 to TRBJ2-1, with 10 bases that match TRBD2. With V trimmed by 4 bases and J by 6 bases, 13 bases remained unmatched. The CDR3 covers 17 residues. Germline values: CDR1 SGHRS, CDR2 YFSETQ. The CDR3 DNA sequence: TGCGCCAGCAGCGGGGGGGGACGAGCGGGAGGGCCCAATGAGCAGTTCTTC. Amino acids: CASSGGGRAGGPNEQFF.

This chain's CDR3 is CASSNLGGYNYEQYF. For the CDR3, the DNA is TGTGCCAGCAGCAACTTGGGCGGATATAACTACGAGCAGTACTTC. The chain is built from TRBV5-4 and TRBJ2-7, with unresolved D. The CDR3 totals 15 residues. The V end was cut by 4 bases, the J end by 3 bases, with 17 bases between. Germline loops: CDR1 SGHNT, CDR2 YYREEE (reference sequence). The full variable domain, rest sourced from reference TRBV5-4 and TRBJ2-7, is ETGVTQSPTHLIKTRGQQVTLRCSSQSGHNTVSWYQQALGQGPQFIFQYYREEENGRGNFPPRFSGLQFPNYSSELNVNALELDDSALYLCASSNLGGYNYEQYFGPGTRLTVT.

The chain uses TRBV27 and TRBJ2-3; 9 bases line up with TRBD2. Germline loops: CDR1 MNHEY, CDR2 SMNVEV (reference sequence). This CDR3 is 14 amino acids long. Trimming removed 9 bases from V and 5 bases from J; junction bases left unmatched: 9. This CDR3 is CASPGGRAIDTQYF. The CDR3 nucleotides read TGTGCCAGTCCCGGCGGGAGGGCGATAGATACGCAGTATTTT.

The table lists this clone with many counts. This chain links TRBV15 with TRBJ2-2, with 9 bases that match TRBD1. V lost 4 bases and J lost 6; bases outside the gene matches: 6. Per the germline V gene, CDR1 is LNHNV and CDR2 is YYDKDF (reference sequence). The CDR3 has 15 residues. CDR3 loop: CATSTLQGAAGELFF. The CDR3 DNA is TGTGCCACCAGCACCCTACAGGGGGCTGCCGGGGAGCTGTTTTTT.

This clone was detected only a few times. The gene calls are TRBV14 and TRBJ1-1, with D possibly being TRBD1 (5 bases). Deletions cut 4 bases from V and 9 bases from J, with 12 bases between. Germline V CDR1 and CDR2: SGHDN, FVKESK. CDR3 length: 12 amino acids. CDR3 bases: TGTGCCAGCAGCCGGGACGAAACTCAAGCTTTCTTT. Amino acid sequence: CASSRDETQAFF. Complete variable domain (other parts from reference TRBV14 and TRBJ1-1): EAGVTQFPSHSVIEKGQTVTLRCDPISGHDNLYWYRRVMGKEIKFLLHFVKESKQDESGMPNNRFLAERTGGTYSTLKVQPAELEDSGVYFCASSRDETQAFFGQGTRLTVV.

A note on this clone: Mismatch with germline at one junction end may stem from a read error. This chain uses TRBV10-3 with TRBJ1-1; no clear D. Per germline, CDR1 ENHRY and CDR2 SYGVKD. The CDR3 runs to 13 residues. This CDR3 is CAISDGPNIEAFF. The CDR3, as DNA: TGTGCCATCAGTGACGGACCGAACATTGAAGCTTTCTTT.

The chain combines TRBV5-1 with TRBJ2-1, with a weak D call TRBD2 (6 bases). The V end was cut by 0 bases, the J end by 4 bases, with 11 bases between. CDR3 length equals 15 residues. Germline lookup yields CDR1 SGHRS and CDR2 YFSETQ. The CDR3 region is CASSLVAGLYNEQFF. For the CDR3, the DNA is TGCGCCAGCAGCTTGGTGGCGGGGTTATACAATGAGCAGTTCTTC. The full variable domain, rest sourced from reference TRBV5-1 and TRBJ2-1, is KAGVTQTPRYLIKTRGQQVTLSCSPISGHRSVSWYQQTPGQGLQFLFEYFSETQRNKGNFPGRFSGRQFSNSRSEMNVSTLELGDSALYLCASSLVAGLYNEQFFGPGTRLTVL.

In this sample, this clone turned up many times. The chain carries TRBV7-9 and TRBJ1-1, with a weak D call TRBD1 (5 bases). CDR1 and CDR2 (germline): SEHNR, FQNEAQ (reference sequence). The CDR3 runs to 14 residues. Between the trimmed V and J ends, which lost 4 bases and 2 bases, there was a span of 11 bases. CDR3 nucleotides: TGTGCCAGCAGCTCCAGGGAGTTCAACACTGAAGCTTTCTTT. As protein: CASSSREFNTEAFF.

The rearrangement joins TRBV11-3 to TRBJ2-2, with TRBD2 matching 11 bases. Germline loops: CDR1 SGHNT, CDR2 YENEEA. The CDR3 runs 16 residues. J was trimmed by 2 bases and V by 6 bases; bases with no gene match: 5. The CDR3 here is CASRLAGVPNTGELFF. The CDR3 DNA follows: TGTGCCAGCAGACTAGCGGGAGTCCCTAACACCGGGGAGCTGTTTTTT. The entire variable domain, with the rest obtained from reference TRBV11-3 and TRBJ2-2, is as follows: EAGVVQSPRYKIIEKKQPVAFWCNPISGHNTLYWYLQNLGQGPELLIRYENEEAVDDSQLPKDRFSAERLKGVDSTLKIQPAELGDSAVYLCASRLAGVPNTGELFFGEGSRLTVL.